Listed here is a single T cell receptor (beta chain). Per the study methods: By means of reference gene primer amplification, nucleated cell counts were estimated. Sequencing used immunoSEQ multiplex PCR; TCRdb keeps in-frame clones, though not all of them. V and J calls and clone size follow that table, whereas D and trimming were derived from the DNA. Of fewer than 300,000 clones in the sample, around 89% were seen once. The V gene lost 7 bases and the J gene lost 2 bases, with 23 bases spanning the gap. Germline V gene lookup returns CDR1 ENHRY and CDR2 SYGVKD. The CDR3 covers 17 residues. The data are from a study of blood T cell repertoires in COVID-19. About the study: Samples taken during acute and convalescent COVID-19 were collected in the United States, Italy and Spain. PBMCs, B-cell-depleted T cells, or T cells provided the cDNA or gDNA that made up the material.

The clonotype comes from a man younger than 40 with acute or convalescent COVID-19. Sequenced material: peripheral blood. The rearrangement links TRBV10-3 to TRBJ1-1, with D possibly being TRBD1 (6 bases). CDR3 sequence reads: CAINNPRPGHLNTEAFF. In DNA form, the CDR3 reads TGTGCCATCAACAACCCCAGACCGGGACACCTTAACACTGAAGCTTTCTTT.